The T cell receptor beta chain described here comes from a study of blood T cells in healthy people across ages. This clonotype was seen more than once but under ten times. Its antigen is unidentified. The CDR3 consists of 17 residues. Germline V lookup: CDR1 SGHTA, CDR2 FQGNSA. V trimming: 3 bases; J trimming: 0 bases; junction bases outside the gene matches: 4. Study findings and constraints: TCR beta diversity tracked closely with naive T cell percentage.

Next came a second PCR, run for about 7 to 12 cycles, which used a sample-barcoded 5' primer along with a J-beta primer mix. Through a template-switch adaptor with 12 random nucleotides, each cDNA molecule received a tag. TCRdb ran MiXCR on the 5' RACE reads and lists one entry per CDR3 protein. Among about 1.5 million distinct CDR3 sequences listed, roughly 43% were seen once. The chain uses TRBV7-2 and TRBJ2-3; 12 bases map to TRBD2. This TCR was recovered from a woman aged 18-29 years in good health. The specimen sequenced was blood. The CDR3 DNA sequence: TGTGCCAGCAGCTTCCGACTAGCGGGGGCCAGCACAGATACGCAGTATTTT. It is translated as CASSFRLAGASTDTQYF.